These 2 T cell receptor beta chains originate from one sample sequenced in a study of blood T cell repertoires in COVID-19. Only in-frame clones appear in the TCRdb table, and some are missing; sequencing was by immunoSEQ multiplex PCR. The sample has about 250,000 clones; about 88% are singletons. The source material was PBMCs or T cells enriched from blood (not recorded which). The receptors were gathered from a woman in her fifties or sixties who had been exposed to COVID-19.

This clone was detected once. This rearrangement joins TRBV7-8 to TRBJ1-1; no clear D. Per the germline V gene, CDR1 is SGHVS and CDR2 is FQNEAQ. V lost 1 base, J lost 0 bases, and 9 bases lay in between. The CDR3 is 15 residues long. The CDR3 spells CASSLEWLMNTEAFF. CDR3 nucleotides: TGTGCCAGCAGCTTAGAGTGGCTCATGAACACTGAAGCTTTCTTT. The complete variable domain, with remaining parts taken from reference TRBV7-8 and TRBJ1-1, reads GAGVSQSPRYKVAKRGQDVALRCDPISGHVSLFWYQQALGQGPEFLTYFQNEAQLDKSGLPSDRFFAERPEGSVSTLKIQRTQQEDSAVYLCASSLEWLMNTEAFFGQGTRLTVV.

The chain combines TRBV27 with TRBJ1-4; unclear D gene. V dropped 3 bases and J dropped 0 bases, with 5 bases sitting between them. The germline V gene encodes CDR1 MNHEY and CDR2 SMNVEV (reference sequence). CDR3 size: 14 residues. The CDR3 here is CASSLGATNEKLFF. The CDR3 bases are TGTGCCAGCAGTTTGGGAGCAACTAATGAAAAACTGTTTTTT.